A single sample is the source of the 6 T cell receptor beta chains below, sequenced in a study of cytomegalovirus exposure and HLA in healthy donors (dated 2017 in TCRdb). Libraries came from the immunoSEQ multiplex PCR assay. For the multiplex PCR, a mixture combining 60 forward primers for TCR Vbeta segments and 13 reverse primers for TCR Jbeta segments was used. TCRdb holds this immuneACCESS table with in-frame rearrangements only. Some clones are missing; in checked studies, unresolved V genes explain under half, and the rest has no known cause. This sample has about 92,000 clones in its table, and under 80% of those were observed once. The top ten constitute roughly 7.3% of the sample. The sample was PBMCs. The receptors originated from a man in his fifties in good health and CMV-seropositive.

The rearrangement joins TRBV2 to TRBJ1-1, with D unresolved. The CDR3 consists of 13 residues. Trimming cost V 6 bases and J 8 bases, with 16 bases left between them. Germline values: CDR1 SNHLY, CDR2 FYNNEI. This CDR3 reads CASSLSQQREAFF. In DNA, the CDR3 is TGTGCCAGCAGCCTCTCGCAACAACGAGAAGCTTTCTTT.

This chain uses TRBV4-2 with TRBJ2-1, with 7 bases lining up with TRBD2. Germline lookup yields CDR1 LGHNA and CDR2 YNFKEQ. Trimming removed 0 bases from V and 2 bases from J; junction bases left unmatched: 4. The CDR3 sequence is 16 residues long. CDR3 sequence reads: CASSQDWGGAYNEQFF. DNA for the CDR3: TGTGCCAGCAGCCAAGATTGGGGGGGGGCCTACAATGAGCAGTTCTTC.

V is TRBV7-9 and J is TRBJ2-2; D not certain. Trimming took off 2 bases at V and 2 bases at J, with 9 bases between the two ends. The CDR3 runs to 15 residues. The germline CDR1 and CDR2 sequences are SEHNR and FQNEAQ (reference sequence). This chain's CDR3 is CASSLYSLNTGELFF. The CDR3 nucleotides read TGTGCCAGCAGCTTATACAGTCTAAACACCGGGGAGCTGTTTTTT.

The chain uses TRBV7-2 and TRBJ2-3, with a tentative D call TRBD2 (5 bases). The CDR3 sequence is 14 residues long. CDR1 SGHTA and CDR2 FQGNSA come from the germline V gene. V was pared by 5 bases and J by 1 base, with 10 bases between. The CDR3 DNA reads TGTGCCAGCAGCCGCGGGCCCCGCACAGATACGCAGTATTTT. Translating it yields CASSRGPRTDTQYF.

This chain joins TRBV5-1 and TRBJ2-7; weak D call: TRBD1 (6 bases). Germline V gene data show CDR1 as SGHRS and CDR2 as YFSETQ. The CDR3 runs 14 residues. V lost 2 bases, J lost 5 bases, and 14 bases lay in between. The CDR3 DNA is TGCGCCAGCAGCTTCCCAGGGGAGTGGGACGAGCAGTACTTC. It yields the protein CASSFPGEWDEQYF.

This chain links TRBV6-6 with TRBJ2-1, with a possible D match to TRBD2 (7 bases). Germline assignment: CDR1 MNHNY and CDR2 SVGAGI (reference sequence). The CDR3 sequence is 15 residues long. The V and J ends lost 5 bases and 8 bases respectively, with 19 bases between them. The DNA of the CDR3 is TGTGCCAGCAGTCCCCTGGCGGGGGCCTGGGATGAGCAGTTCTTC. It is translated as CASSPLAGAWDEQFF.